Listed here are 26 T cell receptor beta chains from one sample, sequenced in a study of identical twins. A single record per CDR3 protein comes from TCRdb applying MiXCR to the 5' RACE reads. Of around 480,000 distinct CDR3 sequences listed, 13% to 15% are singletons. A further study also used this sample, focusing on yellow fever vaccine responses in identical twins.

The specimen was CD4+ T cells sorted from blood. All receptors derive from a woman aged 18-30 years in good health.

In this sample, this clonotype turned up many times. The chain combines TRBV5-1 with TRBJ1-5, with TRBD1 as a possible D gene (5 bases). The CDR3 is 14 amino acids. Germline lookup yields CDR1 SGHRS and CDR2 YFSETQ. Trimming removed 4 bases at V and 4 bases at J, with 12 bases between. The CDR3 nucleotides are TGCGCCAGCAGCCACGGGGACGGTAATCAGCCCCAGCATTTT. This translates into CASSHGDGNQPQHF.

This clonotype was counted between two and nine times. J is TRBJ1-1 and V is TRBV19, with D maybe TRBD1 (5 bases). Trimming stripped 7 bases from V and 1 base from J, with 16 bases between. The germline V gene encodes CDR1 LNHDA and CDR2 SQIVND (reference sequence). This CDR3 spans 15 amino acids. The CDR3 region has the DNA TGTGCCAGTACAGGGAGTATTTGGCGGAACACTGAAGCTTTCTTT. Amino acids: CASTGSIWRNTEAFF. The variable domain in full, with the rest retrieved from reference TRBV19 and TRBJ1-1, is DGGITQSPKYLFRKEGQNVTLSCEQNLNHDAMYWYRQDPGQGLRLIYYSQIVNDFQKGDIAEGYSVSREKKESFPLTVTSAQKNPTAFYLCASTGSIWRNTEAFFGQGTRLTVV.

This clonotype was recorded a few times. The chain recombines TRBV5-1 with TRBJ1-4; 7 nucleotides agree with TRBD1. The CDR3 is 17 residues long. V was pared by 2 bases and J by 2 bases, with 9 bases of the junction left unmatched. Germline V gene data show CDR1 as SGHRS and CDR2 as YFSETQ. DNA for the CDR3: TGCGCCAGCAGCTTCACAGGGGACGAGGCGACTAATGAAAAACTGTTTTTT. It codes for CASSFTGDEATNEKLFF.

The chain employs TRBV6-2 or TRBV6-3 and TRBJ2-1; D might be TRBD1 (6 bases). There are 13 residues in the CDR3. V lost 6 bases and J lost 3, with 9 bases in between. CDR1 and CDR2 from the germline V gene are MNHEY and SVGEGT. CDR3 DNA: TGTGCCAGCAGAACAGGGATCTACAATGAGCAGTTCTTC. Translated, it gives CASRTGIYNEQFF.

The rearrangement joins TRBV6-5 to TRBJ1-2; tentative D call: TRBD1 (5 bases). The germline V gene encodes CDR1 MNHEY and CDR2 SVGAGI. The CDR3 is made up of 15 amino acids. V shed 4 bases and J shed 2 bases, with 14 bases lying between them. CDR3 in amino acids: CASSSGTLLNYGYTF. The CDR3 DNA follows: TGTGCCAGCAGTTCCGGGACCCTCCTCAACTATGGCTACACCTTC.

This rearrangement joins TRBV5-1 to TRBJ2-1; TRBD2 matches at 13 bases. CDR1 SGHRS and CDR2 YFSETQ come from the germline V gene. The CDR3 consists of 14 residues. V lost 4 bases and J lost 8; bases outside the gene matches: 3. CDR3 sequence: CASSAGLAGDEQFF. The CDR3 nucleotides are TGCGCCAGCAGCGCCGGACTAGCGGGAGATGAGCAGTTCTTC.

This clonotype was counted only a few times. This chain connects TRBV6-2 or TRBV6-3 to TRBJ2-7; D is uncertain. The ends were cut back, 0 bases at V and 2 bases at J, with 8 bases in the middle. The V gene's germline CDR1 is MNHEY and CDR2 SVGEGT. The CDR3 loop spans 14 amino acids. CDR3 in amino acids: CASSYSFGAYEQYF. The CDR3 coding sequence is TGTGCCAGCAGTTACTCGTTTGGGGCCTACGAGCAGTACTTC.

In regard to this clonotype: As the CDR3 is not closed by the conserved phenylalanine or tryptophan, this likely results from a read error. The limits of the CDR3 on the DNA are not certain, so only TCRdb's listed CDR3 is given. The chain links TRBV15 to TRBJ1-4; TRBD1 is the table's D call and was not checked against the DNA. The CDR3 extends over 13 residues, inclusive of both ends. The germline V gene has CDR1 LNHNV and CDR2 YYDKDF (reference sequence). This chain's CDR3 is CATSRVLGLPDSV.

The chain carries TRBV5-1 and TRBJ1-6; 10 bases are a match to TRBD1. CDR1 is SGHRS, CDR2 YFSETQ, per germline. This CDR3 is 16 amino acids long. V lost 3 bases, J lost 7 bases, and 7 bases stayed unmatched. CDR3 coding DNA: TGCGCCAGCAGCTACACCGGGACAGGGGAGAATTCACCCCTCCACTTT. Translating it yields CASSYTGTGENSPLHF.

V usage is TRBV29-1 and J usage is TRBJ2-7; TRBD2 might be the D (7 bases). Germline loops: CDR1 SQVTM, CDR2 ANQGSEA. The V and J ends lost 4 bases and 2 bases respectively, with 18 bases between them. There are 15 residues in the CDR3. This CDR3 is CSVVGGRGAAYEQYF. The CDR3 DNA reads TGCAGCGTTGTAGGGGGGAGGGGGGCGGCCTACGAGCAGTACTTC.

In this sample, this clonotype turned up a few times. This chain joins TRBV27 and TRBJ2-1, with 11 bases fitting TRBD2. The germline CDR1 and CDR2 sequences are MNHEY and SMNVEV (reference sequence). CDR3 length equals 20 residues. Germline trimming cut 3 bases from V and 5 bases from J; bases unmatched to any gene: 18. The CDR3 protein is CASSFLPLAGEFGADNEQFF. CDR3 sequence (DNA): TGTGCCAGCAGTTTTCTTCCACTAGCGGGAGAATTTGGGGCCGACAATGAGCAGTTCTTC.

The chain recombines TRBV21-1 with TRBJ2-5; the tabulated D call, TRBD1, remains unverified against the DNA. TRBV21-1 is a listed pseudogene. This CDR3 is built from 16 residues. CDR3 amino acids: CASSTRSGGHQETQYF. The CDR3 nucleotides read TGTGCCAGCAGCACCCGATCAGGGGGCCACCAAGAGACCCAGTACTTC.

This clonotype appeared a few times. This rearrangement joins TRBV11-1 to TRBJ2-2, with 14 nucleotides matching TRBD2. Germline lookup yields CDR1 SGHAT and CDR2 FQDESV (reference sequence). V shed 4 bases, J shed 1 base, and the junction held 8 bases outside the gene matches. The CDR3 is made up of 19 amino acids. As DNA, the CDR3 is TGTGCCAGCAGCTCAGAAGGACTAGCGGGGGGTCTGAACACCGGGGAGCTGTTTTTT. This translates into CASSSEGLAGGLNTGELFF.

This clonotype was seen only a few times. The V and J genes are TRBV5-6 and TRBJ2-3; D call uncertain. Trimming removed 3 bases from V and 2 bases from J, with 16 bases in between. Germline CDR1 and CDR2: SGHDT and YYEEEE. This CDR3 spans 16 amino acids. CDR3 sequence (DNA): TGTGCCAGCAGCTCCGACCGAAGCCGTTACACAGATACGCAGTATTTT. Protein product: CASSSDRSRYTDTQYF.

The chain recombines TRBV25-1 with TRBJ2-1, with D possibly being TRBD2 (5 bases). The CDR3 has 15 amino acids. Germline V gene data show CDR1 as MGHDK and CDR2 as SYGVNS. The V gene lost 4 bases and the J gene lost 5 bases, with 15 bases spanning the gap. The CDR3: CASSGQRDTHNEQFF. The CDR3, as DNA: TGTGCCAGCAGTGGGCAACGGGATACCCACAATGAGCAGTTCTTC.

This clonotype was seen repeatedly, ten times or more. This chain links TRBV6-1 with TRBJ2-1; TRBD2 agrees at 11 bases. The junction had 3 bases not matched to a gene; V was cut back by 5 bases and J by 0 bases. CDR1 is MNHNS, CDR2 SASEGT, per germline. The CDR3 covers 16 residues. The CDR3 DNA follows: TGTGCCAGCAGTCGGACTAGCGGGCGCTCCTACAATGAGCAGTTCTTC. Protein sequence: CASSRTSGRSYNEQFF.

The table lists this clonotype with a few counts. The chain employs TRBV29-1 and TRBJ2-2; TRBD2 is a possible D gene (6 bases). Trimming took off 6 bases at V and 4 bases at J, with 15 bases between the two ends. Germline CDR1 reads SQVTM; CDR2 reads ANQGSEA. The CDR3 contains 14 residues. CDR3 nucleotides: TGCAGCGTCCTTGAGTTGGGGGGCACCGGGGAGCTGTTTTTT. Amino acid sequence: CSVLELGGTGELFF.

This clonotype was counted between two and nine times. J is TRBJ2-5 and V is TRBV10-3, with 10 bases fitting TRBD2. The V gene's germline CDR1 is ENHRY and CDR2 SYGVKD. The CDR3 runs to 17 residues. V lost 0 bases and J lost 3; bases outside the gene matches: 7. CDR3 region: CAISESKRLAGEETQYF. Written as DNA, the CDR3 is TGTGCCATCAGTGAGTCGAAGCGGCTAGCGGGGGAAGAGACCCAGTACTTC.

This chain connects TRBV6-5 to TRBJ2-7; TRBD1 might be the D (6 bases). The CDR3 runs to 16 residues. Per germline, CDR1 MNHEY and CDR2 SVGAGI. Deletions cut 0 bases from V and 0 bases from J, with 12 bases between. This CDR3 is CASSYSKWTASYEQYF. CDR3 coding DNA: TGTGCCAGCAGTTACTCGAAATGGACAGCCTCCTACGAGCAGTACTTC.

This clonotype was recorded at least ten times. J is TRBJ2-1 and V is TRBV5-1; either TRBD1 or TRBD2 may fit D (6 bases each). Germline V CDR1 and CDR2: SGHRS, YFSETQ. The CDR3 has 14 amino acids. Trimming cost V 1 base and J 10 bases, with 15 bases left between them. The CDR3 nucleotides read TGCGCCAGCAGCTTGCCGGGGGCCCGGGAGGAGCAGTTCTTC. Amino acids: CASSLPGAREEQFF.

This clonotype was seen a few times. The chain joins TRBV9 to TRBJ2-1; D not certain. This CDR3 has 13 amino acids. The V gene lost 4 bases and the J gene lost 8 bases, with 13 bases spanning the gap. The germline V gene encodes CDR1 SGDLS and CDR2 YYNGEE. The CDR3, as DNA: TGTGCCAGCAGCCGTACAGTAGGCGATGAGCAGTTCTTC. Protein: CASSRTVGDEQFF.

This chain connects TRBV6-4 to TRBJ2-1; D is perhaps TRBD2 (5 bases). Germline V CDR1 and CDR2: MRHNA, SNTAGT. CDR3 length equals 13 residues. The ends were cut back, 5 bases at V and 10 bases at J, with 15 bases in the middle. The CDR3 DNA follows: TGTGCCAGCAGTCAGAAACGAGGGTTGGAGCAGTTCTTC. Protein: CASSQKRGLEQFF.

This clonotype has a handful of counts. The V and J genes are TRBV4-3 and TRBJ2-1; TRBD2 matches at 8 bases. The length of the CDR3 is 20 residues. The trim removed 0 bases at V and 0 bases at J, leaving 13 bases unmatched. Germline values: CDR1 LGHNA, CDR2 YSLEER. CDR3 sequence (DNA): TGCGCCAGCAGCCAAGAAAGGGTCACAGCGGGAGTAGTCTCCTACAATGAGCAGTTCTTC. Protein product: CASSQERVTAGVVSYNEQFF.

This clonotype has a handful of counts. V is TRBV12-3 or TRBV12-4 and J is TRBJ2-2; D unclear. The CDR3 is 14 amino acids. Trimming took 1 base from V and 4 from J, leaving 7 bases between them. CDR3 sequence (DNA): TGTGCCAGCAGTTTAGGGGCTGTCACCGGGGAGCTGTTTTTT. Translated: CASSLGAVTGELFF.

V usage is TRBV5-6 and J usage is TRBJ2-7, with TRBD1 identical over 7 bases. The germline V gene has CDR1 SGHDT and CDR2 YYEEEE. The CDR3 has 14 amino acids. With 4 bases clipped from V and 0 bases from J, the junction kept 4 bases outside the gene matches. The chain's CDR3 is CASSPTGSSYEQYF. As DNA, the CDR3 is TGTGCCAGCAGCCCGACAGGGAGCTCCTACGAGCAGTACTTC.

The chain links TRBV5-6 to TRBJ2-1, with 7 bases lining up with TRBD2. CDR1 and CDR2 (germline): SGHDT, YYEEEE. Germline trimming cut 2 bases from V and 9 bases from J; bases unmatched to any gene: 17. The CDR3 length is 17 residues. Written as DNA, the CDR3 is TGTGCCAGCAGCTTTGGTACCCTAGCGGTCCGCAGGAGTGAGCAGTTCTTC. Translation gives CASSFGTLAVRRSEQFF.